The present entry profiles one T cell receptor beta chain with its context. Antigen: not known. This sample is part of a study of response to subunit inactivated influenza vaccine. From germline, CDR1 is SGHTA and CDR2 FQGNSA. V lost 1 base to trimming and J lost 6 bases, with 16 bases between them. The CDR3 loop spans 15 amino acids. Findings and caveats of the study: Researchers suggested that each seasonal influenza vaccination recruits few new T cells.

TCRdb itself ran the RT-PCR reads through MiXCR, one entry per CDR3 protein. This sample has about 800,000 distinct CDR3 sequences; around 21% occur once, and the top ten carry about a tenth. This TCR was recovered from a man in his fifties or sixties who received an inactivated influenza vaccine. Sequencing used PBMCs from blood, obtained 4 to 6 days after vaccination. This sequence joins TRBV7-2 and TRBJ2-7, with D possibly being TRBD2 (5 bases). The CDR3 bases are TGTGCCAGCAGCTTAGGCAGGCGGCGGGCCTTCGAGCAGTACTTC. Translated, it gives CASSLGRRRAFEQYF.